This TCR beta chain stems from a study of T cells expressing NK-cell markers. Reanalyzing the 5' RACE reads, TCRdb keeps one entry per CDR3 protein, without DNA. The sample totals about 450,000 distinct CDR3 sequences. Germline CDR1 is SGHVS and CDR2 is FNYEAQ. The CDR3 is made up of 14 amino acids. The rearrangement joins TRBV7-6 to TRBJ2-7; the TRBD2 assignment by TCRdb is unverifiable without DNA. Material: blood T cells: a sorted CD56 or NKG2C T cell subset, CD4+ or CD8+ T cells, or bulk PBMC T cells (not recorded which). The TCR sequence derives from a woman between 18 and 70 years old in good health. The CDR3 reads CASSAGLAGYEQYF.